The sequence of this T cell receptor (beta chain) was determined in a study of radiation and T cells in renal cell carcinoma (dated by TCRdb to the early 2020s). At the level of the whole study: The samples were drawn from a clinical trial, where primary renal cell carcinomas were treated with 15 Gy of stereotactic body radiation therapy and then removed by nephrectomy 4 weeks afterward. In total, 50 or so samples, comprising around 26 tumors and around 27 peripheral blood samples, were subjected to TCR beta sequencing. Across all 53 samples, under 4,500,000 unique CDR3 nucleotide sequences, encoding 2,658,974 unique CDR3 amino acid sequences, were identified. Paper-wide results and their limitations: Dynamics of the blood repertoire were not tracked past 4 weeks after treatment. Effects of radiation dose or scheduling on the TCR repertoire could not be addressed with the single-armed trial design. Because no pretreatment tumor biopsies were available, whether clonotypes were present in the tumor at baseline could not be determined. In blood, the top tumor clonotypes increased between baseline and 2 weeks post-radiation and then shrank by 4 weeks, which suggests that tumor-resident clones expanded only transiently.

Cut back by 7 bases and 0 bases, the V and J ends lie 10 bases apart. CDR1 and CDR2 were assigned from the germline V gene (reference sequence) as LNHDA and SQIVND. From cysteine to phenylalanine, the CDR3 is 13 amino acids long. This entry keeps only the CDR3 DNA: 39 bases, framed from base 1. Following the manufacturer's recommendations, the immunoSEQ kit was used to generate TCR beta libraries from genomic DNA. Library preparation used a first multiplex PCR with proprietary primers, then a second PCR adding unique barcodes, with bead cleanups after each round. A kit-provided positive control reaction and a negative control reaction were included in every sample batch. The final libraries were assessed on an Agilent 4200 TapeStation D1000 ScreenTape, pooled by volume, and quantified by qPCR. An Illumina NextSeq500 fitted with a MidOutput 150-cycle cartridge performed the sequencing, running 156 Read1 cycles and 15 Index1 cycles with the kit's custom primers. The pooled library was loaded at 0.95 to 1 pM, with an approximately 20% PhiX control spiked in. The authors' pipeline ran thus. Vendor-processed data were analyzed in R, with a clonotype defined as all T cells sharing the same CDR3 nucleotide sequence. For clone abundance analyses, frequencies were normalized to the 10,000 most abundant clones in each sample. Public T cell clones, which averaged fewer than five per sample, were removed prior to analysis. A difference in abundance of at least 32-fold between compartments was used to define tumor-enriched and baseline blood-enriched clonotypes. Clonotypes expanded or contracted between blood time points were identified with a beta-binomial differential abundance model. Tumor-blood repertoire similarity was measured with the Baroni-Urbani and Buser coefficient, and groups were compared using two-tailed Wilcoxon tests in R. As stored in TCRdb, this immuneACCESS dataset retains in-frame rearrangements with V and J assigned. A fraction of the clones does not appear; measured against another copy, unresolved V genes explain less than half of the discrepancy, and the remainder lacks a known reason. For V, J and clone size, that table is used; D and trimming come from the DNA. The sample data list about 130,000 clones, and around 89% of these were observed just once. The top ten clones comprise more than 5% of the sample.

This clone was recorded once. Its antigen remains unidentified. Base qualities are not at hand, and no much larger clone is one base apart. The time point label here, explained by the study, means: blood 2 weeks post-SBRT. The intended sense of this specimen's treatment or condition label: 15 Gy SBRT to primary tumor, nephrectomy 4 weeks later. To track tumor-enriched clonotypes, serial peripheral blood was sampled from radiation-treated patients at baseline and at 2 weeks and 4 weeks after SBRT. Every patient's renal cell carcinoma showed clear cell pathology. Genomic DNA for TCR sequencing was prepared using the QIAamp DNA Blood Mini Kit (Qiagen). Only samples passing all quality control checks were included in the analyses.

The rearrangement combines TRBV19 with TRBJ2-7; the D gene is perhaps TRBD1 or TRBD2, as each covers 5 bases. The sample in question was blood, obtained from a patient whose treatment included radiotherapy and nephrectomy. This sequence originates from a woman aged 70-85 years with renal cell carcinoma. In nucleotide form, the sequence is TGTGCCAGTACTAGGGGACGCTCCTACGAGCAGTACTTC. Protein translation: CASTRGRSYEQYF.